This entry describes one TCR beta chain. The target antigen is unknown. For TCRbeta, the library was prepared with unique molecular identifiers. MiXCR was run by TCRdb on the PCR reads, yielding one entry per CDR3 protein. This table has 140,000 to 150,000 distinct CDR3 sequences, 7.5% to 9% appearing once. The data were taken from a study of T-cell reconstitution after alpha-beta-depleted transplantation in children. Findings and limits, study-wide: Surviving recipient T cells and thymic progenitors accounted for the high day-60 TCRbeta diversity observed in some patients. Reportedly, only several hundred clones from non-depleted graft cells drove alpha-beta T-cell counts at about two months. T-cell numbers and diversity, one year after transplant, stemmed largely from T cells that were newly produced.

The CDR3 is made up of 12 amino acids. CDR1 LNHNV and CDR2 YYDKDF come from the germline V gene (reference sequence). V was cut by 6 bases and J by 5 bases, with 11 bases left in between. Material: PBMCs, mostly from graft donor cells, obtained 180 days after TCRalphabeta/CD19-depleted stem cell transplant. The chain links TRBV15 to TRBJ2-7; TRBD2 might be the D (7 bases). The clonotype comes from a female patient aged 2-9 years who had a stem cell transplant for congenital amegakaryocytic thrombocytopenia, so the T cells may come from the graft donor. Written as DNA, the CDR3 is TGTGCCACCAGAGGGGGAGGGGACGAGCAGTACTTC. Encoded protein: CATRGGGDEQYF.